The rows below give T cell receptor beta chains drawn from one sample of a study of control samples from healthy donors and cancer patients. Measured with immunoSEQ multiplex PCR; TCRdb has only the in-frame clones, and not every one. The table lists roughly 84,000 clones, about nine tenths of them singletons, with under 20% in the top ten. Sequencing was done on a sample of blood. The receptors were sampled from a man aged 50-60 years in good health. Each CDR3 is given with its conserved first and last residue. The D gene is left open where the match is weak. Size is omitted from some rows. Given values are once, few, many or a class for expanded clones.

abundance,len,d_gene,v_gene,j_gene,CDR3nt,CDR3aa
NA,11,NA,TRBV20-1,TRBJ2-7,TGCAGCGCCGAGGTAGGAAACGAGCAGTACTTC,CSAEVGNEQYF
NA,13,NA,TRBV27,TRBJ1-3,TGTGCCAGCACAACAGGGAGTATAAACACCATATATTTT,CASTTGSINTIYF
NA,15,NA,TRBV2,TRBJ2-7,TGTGCCAGCAGTGAAATTAGGTCGGGGAACTACGAGCAGTACTTC,CASSEIRSGNYEQYF
NA,14,NA,TRBV19,TRBJ2-5,TGTGCCAGTAGTATCCGGGGCCCGCAAGAGACCCAGTACTTC,CASSIRGPQETQYF
NA,13,NA,TRBV5-6,TRBJ1-3,TGTGCCAGCAGCTACAGAATTGGAAACACCATATATTTT,CASSYRIGNTIYF
NA,15,NA,TRBV24-1,TRBJ2-3,TGTGCCACCAGTGATTTGGGTGGAAACACAGATACGCAGTATTTT,CATSDLGGNTDTQYF
NA,15,NA,TRBV2,TRBJ1-5,TGTGCCAGCAGTGACCCGGGTAATGGCAATCAGCCCCAGCATTTT,CASSDPGNGNQPQHF
once,15,NA,TRBV5-5,TRBJ2-6,TGTGCCAGCAGCTTTTCTATCTCTGGGGCCAACGTCCTGACTTTC,CASSFSISGANVLTF
NA,15,TRBD1,TRBV5-1,TRBJ1-4,TGCGCCAGCAGCTTGGGGGCAGGGACAGGGGAAAAACTGTTTTTT,CASSLGAGTGEKLFF
once,13,NA,TRBV27,TRBJ2-2,TGTGCCAGCCGGGGCTTAAACACCGGGGAGCTGTTTTTT,CASRGLNTGELFF
NA,15,TRBD1,TRBV2,TRBJ1-2,TGTGCCAGCGTTCGGACAGGGTTTGGCTCCTATGGCTACACCTTC,CASVRTGFGSYGYTF
NA,15,NA,TRBV6-5,TRBJ2-3,TGTGCCAGCAGTTACTCGAGCACCTCCACAGATACGCAGTATTTT,CASSYSSTSTDTQYF
NA,14,TRBD2,TRBV5-1,TRBJ2-3,TGCGCCAGCAGCTTAACTAGCGGGGAAGATACGCAGTATTTT,CASSLTSGEDTQYF
NA,14,TRBD1,TRBV14,TRBJ1-2,TGTGCCAGCAGCTCCGCAGGGGGGGTCTATGGCTACACCTTC,CASSSAGGVYGYTF
NA,15,TRBD1,TRBV5-1,TRBJ2-1,TGCGCCAGCAGCTTGGCGGGACAGGGTGTCGGTGAGCAGTTCTTC,CASSLAGQGVGEQFF
once,14,NA,TRBV2,TRBJ1-6,TGTGCCAGCAGTGAAGGAAGAGGGAATTCACCCCTCCACTTT,CASSEGRGNSPLHF
NA,14,TRBD1,TRBV9,TRBJ1-6,TGTGCCAGCAGCGGACAGGGCTTTAATTCACCCCTCCACTTT,CASSGQGFNSPLHF
once,12,NA,TRBV2,TRBJ1-1,TGTGCCAGCAGTGGGGGAGGGGACAAACCTTTCTTT,CASSGGGDKPFF
NA,13,NA,TRBV7-9,TRBJ1-2,TGTGCCAGCAGCTTAGCTCGGGGCTATGGCTACACCTTC,CASSLARGYGYTF
NA,13,NA,TRBV3-1/TRBV3-2,TRBJ1-5,TGTGCCAGCAGCCAAGACCCCCGGCTGCCCCAGCATTTT,CASSQDPRLPQHF
NA,12,NA,TRBV6-6,TRBJ1-1,TGTGCCAGCAGCCCTCACCCCACTGAAGCTTTCTTT,CASSPHPTEAFF
once,12,TRBD1,TRBV30,TRBJ1-1,TGTGCCTGGGACAGGGACGGGGTTGAAGCTTTCTTT,CAWDRDGVEAFF
NA,14,TRBD1,TRBV19,TRBJ1-4,TGTGCCAGTAGGGGACAGCTTCCGAATGAAAAACTGTTTTTT,CASRGQLPNEKLFF